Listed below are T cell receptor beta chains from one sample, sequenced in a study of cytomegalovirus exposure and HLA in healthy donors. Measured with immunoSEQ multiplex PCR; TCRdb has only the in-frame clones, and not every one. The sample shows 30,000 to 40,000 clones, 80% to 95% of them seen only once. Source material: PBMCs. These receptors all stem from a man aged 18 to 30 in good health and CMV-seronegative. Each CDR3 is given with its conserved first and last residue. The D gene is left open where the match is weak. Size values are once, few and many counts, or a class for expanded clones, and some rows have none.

TGTGCCAGCAGCGGAACTAGTAAAGAGACCCAGTACTTC,CASSGTSKETQYF,-,TRBJ2-5,-,TRBV7-9
TGTGCCTGGAGTGTACAACCCGGCGGGAGCTCCTACGAGCAGTACTTC,CAWSVQPGGSSYEQYF,TRBD2,TRBJ2-7,-,TRBV30
TGTGCCAGCAGTTTATATTCGGCGGGAGGGCCCCACGAGCAGTACTTC,CASSLYSAGGPHEQYF,TRBD2,TRBJ2-7,-,TRBV28
TGTGCCAGCAGTTCGGGACAGTATGACTATGGCTACACCTTC,CASSSGQYDYGYTF,TRBD1,TRBJ1-2,-,TRBV28
TGCGCCAGCAGCCCAATCGCTCCTGACAGGGACCGAGCCTACGAGCAGTACTTC,CASSPIAPDRDRAYEQYF,TRBD1,TRBJ2-7,-,TRBV5-1
TGCGCCAGCAGACAAACCGGGACTCGATACAATGAGCAGTTCTTC,CASRQTGTRYNEQFF,-,TRBJ2-1,-,TRBV5-1
TGTGCCAGCACCGTCGGGACAAGCGTTTATCAGCCCCAGCATTTT,CASTVGTSVYQPQHF,-,TRBJ1-5,-,TRBV5-5
TGTGCCAGCAGCCACCTACTGAGTAGCGGGGTTTCCAAAAACATTCAGTACTTC,CASSHLLSSGVSKNIQYF,TRBD2,TRBJ2-4,-,TRBV11-2
TGTGCCAGCAGGAGGGAGACAACTAATGAAAAACTGTTTTTT,CASRRETTNEKLFF,-,TRBJ1-4,once,TRBV2
TGTGCCAGCAGCCTAACGGACAGTCCGTCGATTGGCAATCAGCCCCAGCATTTT,CASSLTDSPSIGNQPQHF,-,TRBJ1-5,-,TRBV5-5
TGTGCCAGCTCGCGGGACAGGGAAGAGACCCAGTACTTC,CASSRDREETQYF,TRBD1,TRBJ2-5,-,TRBV18
TGTGCCAGCAGTTCCCCAAAGGGACAGTACAATGAGCAGTTCTTC,CASSSPKGQYNEQFF,TRBD1,TRBJ2-1,-,TRBV27
TGCAGCGCTTACAGGGACGACTATGGCTACACCTTC,CSAYRDDYGYTF,-,TRBJ1-2,-,TRBV29-1
TGTGCCAGCAGTTTATCCGGACTAGCGCGCGAGCAGTACTTC,CASSLSGLAREQYF,TRBD2,TRBJ2-7,once,TRBV27
TGTGCCAGCAGCTTAGTGGTGCTAGCGGGTTACAATGAGCAGTTCTTC,CASSLVVLAGYNEQFF,TRBD2,TRBJ2-1,-,TRBV11-2
TGTGCCAGCAGGCAAGGCGGGACTAGCGGGGGGCAACAAGAGACCCAGTACTTC,CASRQGGTSGGQQETQYF,TRBD2,TRBJ2-5,-,TRBV7-3
TGTGCCAGCAGTTATTTTGGGGCGGAGAGCACTGAAGCTTTCTTT,CASSYFGAESTEAFF,-,TRBJ1-1,-,TRBV6-5
TGTGCCAGCAGCTTAAGAGGCGCAGACTCCACTGAAGCTTTCTTT,CASSLRGADSTEAFF,-,TRBJ1-1,-,TRBV7-3
TGTGCCAGCCTGGGGGGTCCCCGGGAAAAACTGTTTTTT,CASLGGPREKLFF,-,TRBJ1-4,-,TRBV6-5
TGTGCCAGCAGTGACTGGACAAGAGCCTACGAGCAGTACTTC,CASSDWTRAYEQYF,-,TRBJ2-7,-,TRBV6-6
TGCAGCGTTGAAGATCTCCCACTAGCGGGGGATGCGGGTGAGCAGTTCTTC,CSVEDLPLAGDAGEQFF,TRBD2,TRBJ2-1,-,TRBV29-1